The 25 T cell receptor beta chains given below trace back to one sample, sequenced in a study of low-dose radiotherapy and immunotherapy resistance in tumors. This sample's time point: after trial treatment. Treatment here: LDRT plus nivolumab, ipilimumab, low-dose cyclophosphamide and aspirin (RACIN trial). The authors amplified TCRs for approximately 18 PCR cycles with a constant-region primer and a V-primer adapter. TCRdb analysed the reads with MiXCR anew, one entry per CDR3 protein. The sample lists some 52,000 distinct CDR3 sequences; roughly 31% were seen once. This material consisted of PBMCs, taken after low-dose radiotherapy plus immunotherapy. The source of these receptors is a male donor with rectosigmoid adenocarcinoma.

This clonotype came up many times. The rearrangement joins TRBV7-9 to TRBJ1-4; D is unresolved. CDR1 SEHNR and CDR2 FQNEAQ come from the germline V gene (reference sequence). The V end lost 7 bases, the J end lost 14 bases, and 17 bases lay between the germline ends. The CDR3 loop spans 12 amino acids. The CDR3 sequence: CASTVSKRPLFF. The CDR3 DNA reads TGTGCCAGCACCGTCTCAAAAAGGCCCCTGTTTTTT. Combining the CDR3 with reference TRBV7-9 and TRBJ1-4 gives the whole variable domain DTGVSQNPRHKITKRGQNVTFRCDPISEHNRLYWYRQTLGQGPEFLTYFQNEAQLEKSRLLSDRFSAERPKGSFSTLEIQRTEQGDSAMYLCASTVSKRPLFFGSGTQLSVL.

The table lists this clonotype with a count of one. The chain links TRBV29-1 to TRBJ2-3; D possibly matches TRBD1 or TRBD2 (5 bases each). This CDR3 is 12 amino acids long. Trimming took 6 bases from V and 5 from J, leaving 12 bases between them. The germline V gene encodes CDR1 SQVTM and CDR2 ANQGSEA. The CDR3 spells CSVPRDGDTQYF. The CDR3 DNA sequence: TGCAGCGTCCCGAGGGACGGAGATACGCAGTATTTT.

This clonotype showed up many times. The genes are TRBV29-1 and TRBJ1-1; D remains ambiguous. This CDR3 is 12 amino acids long. Germline V gene data show CDR1 as SQVTM and CDR2 as ANQGSEA. V lost 8 bases and J lost 0, with 10 bases in between. As DNA, the CDR3 is TGCAGCCTCATCAAGATGAACACTGAAGCTTTCTTT. Its translation: CSLIKMNTEAFF.

This clonotype was detected a few times. V gene TRBV5-5 combines with J gene TRBJ2-3; TRBD1 matches at 8 bases. Trimming at V came to 4 bases and at J to 2 bases, leaving 12 bases not matched to a gene. The CDR3 runs 17 residues. Per the germline V gene, CDR1 is SGHKS and CDR2 is YYEKEE (reference sequence). The CDR3 bases are TGTGCCAGCAGCCCAGGGCCGACAGGGGCGACCACAGATACGCAGTATTTT. Its protein product is CASSPGPTGATTDTQYF.

By frequency in the sample, this clonotype is medium-sized. The chain couples TRBV28 to TRBJ2-7, with a weak D call TRBD2 (6 bases). CDR1 is MDHEN, CDR2 SYDVKM, per germline. This CDR3 is 14 amino acids long. V was pared by 6 bases and J by 7 bases, with 19 bases between. CDR3 protein: CASSDEGLTREQYF. Here the CDR3 DNA reads TGTGCCAGCAGCGATGAGGGACTGACGAGAGAGCAGTACTTC.

This clonotype occurred many times. DNA for the CDR3: TGCGCCAGCAGCCAAGGGACAGTTGCAACTAATGAAAAACTGTTTTTT. As protein: CASSQGTVATNEKLFF. V is TRBV4-1 and J is TRBJ1-4; possible D gene TRBD1, 6 bases. The CDR3 covers 16 residues. The germline gives CDR1 MGHRA, CDR2 YSYEKL. V was shortened by 1 base and J by 0 bases, with 9 bases between the two germline ends.

This clonotype was seen repeatedly, ten times or more. The chain uses TRBV6-2 or TRBV6-3 and TRBJ2-7; D unclear. Between the trimmed V and J ends, which lost 4 bases and 2 bases, there was a span of 9 bases. The CDR3 covers 13 residues. Germline lookup yields CDR1 MNHEY and CDR2 SVGEGT. The CDR3 loop is CASSFGSTYEQYF. For the CDR3, the DNA is TGTGCCAGCAGTTTCGGGTCAACCTACGAGCAGTACTTC.

This clonotype was observed many times. The chain joins TRBV7-2 to TRBJ2-2; 9 bases are shared with TRBD1. Germline CDR1 and CDR2: SGHTA and FQGNSA. This CDR3 contains 16 residues. V gave up 2 bases and J gave up 5 bases; unmatched junction bases: 6. CDR3 sequence: CASSLSDRGGTGELFF. The CDR3 nucleotides are TGTGCCAGCAGCTTATCGGACAGGGGCGGAACCGGGGAGCTGTTTTTT.

This clonotype came up many times. The chain couples TRBV19 to TRBJ2-5; 7 nucleotides agree with TRBD2. Trimming took 3 bases from V and 4 from J; bases not matched to a gene: 2. The CDR3 totals 13 residues. Germline lookup yields CDR1 LNHDA and CDR2 SQIVND (reference sequence). The CDR3 loop reads CASSISGRETQYF. The CDR3 DNA reads TGTGCCAGTAGTATTAGCGGGCGAGAGACCCAGTACTTC.

This clonotype came up many times. This chain links TRBV29-1 with TRBJ2-7, with D perhaps TRBD1 (6 bases). The length of the CDR3 is 12 residues. Trimming stripped 7 bases from V and 5 bases from J, with 15 bases between. CDR1 is SQVTM, CDR2 ANQGSEA, per germline. DNA of the CDR3: TGCAGCGCGGAGGACAGATATGACGAGCAGTACTTC. As protein: CSAEDRYDEQYF.

This clonotype was found many times. The chain uses TRBV20-1 and TRBJ2-7, with 16 bases matching TRBD2. This CDR3 is built from 18 residues. V lost 4 bases, J lost 9 bases, and 18 bases stayed unmatched. Germline V gene data show CDR1 as DFQATT and CDR2 as SNEGSKA (reference sequence). CDR3 residues: CSAKGLAGGPLLLATQYF. CDR3 sequence (DNA): TGCAGTGCTAAGGGACTAGCGGGGGGGCCCCTCCTATTGGCTACGCAGTACTTC.

This clonotype was observed at least ten times. This chain links TRBV29-1 with TRBJ2-3, with TRBD2 identical over 9 bases. The CDR3 is 15 amino acids. CDR1 and CDR2 from the germline V gene are SQVTM and ANQGSEA. Germline trimming cut 2 bases from V and 7 bases from J; bases unmatched to any gene: 10. Here the CDR3 DNA reads TGCAGCGTTGAAAAGGGGCTAGCGGGAAGTAATACGCAGTATTTT. Its translation is CSVEKGLAGSNTQYF.

The rearrangement joins TRBV2 to TRBJ2-7, with D maybe TRBD1 (5 bases). This CDR3 is 12 amino acids long. The germline V gene has CDR1 SNHLY and CDR2 FYNNEI. The V gene lost 2 bases and the J gene lost 7 bases, with 9 bases spanning the gap. The CDR3 nucleotides are TGTGCCAGCAGTGAACAGGGTATTGAGCAGTACTTC. It translates to CASSEQGIEQYF.

J is TRBJ1-2 and V is TRBV12-5; D remains ambiguous. Trimming removed 1 base at V and 2 bases at J, with 5 bases between. Looked up from germline, CDR1 is LGHNT and CDR2 is FRNRAP. CDR3 length: 13 residues. The CDR3 is CASGLDGNYGYTF. In DNA form, the CDR3 reads TGTGCTAGTGGTTTGGATGGCAACTATGGCTACACCTTC.

This clonotype was seen many times. The genes are TRBV27 and TRBJ2-1; 9 bases are a match to TRBD2. CDR3 size: 15 residues. Germline loops: CDR1 MNHEY, CDR2 SMNVEV (reference sequence). The V segment lost 7 bases and the J segment 8 bases; nucleotides outside the gene matches: 12. CDR3 sequence reads: CASTRRVAGVDEQFF. The CDR3 nucleotides read TGTGCCAGCACCCGCCGGGTAGCGGGAGTGGATGAGCAGTTCTTC.

This clonotype was detected ten times or more. The J gene is TRBJ2-7, the V gene TRBV19; no reliable D call. The germline V gene has CDR1 LNHDA and CDR2 SQIVND (reference sequence). Deletions cut 4 bases from V and 4 bases from J, with 11 bases between. CDR3 length: 13 residues. The CDR3 sequence is CASSRAVGYEQYF. CDR3 coding DNA: TGTGCCAGTAGTAGGGCCGTGGGTTACGAGCAGTACTTC.

The sample holds many counts of this clonotype. J is TRBJ2-1 and V is TRBV29-1; D is possibly TRBD1 or TRBD2 (5 bases each). There are 16 residues in the CDR3. The germline V and J ends were trimmed by 1 base and 2 bases, with 15 bases remaining between them. Looked up from germline, CDR1 is SQVTM and CDR2 is ANQGSEA. The CDR3 loop reads CSVEVGGHGTYNEQFF. The CDR3 DNA reads as TGCAGCGTTGAAGTTGGGGGTCATGGGACCTACAATGAGCAGTTCTTC.

By share of the sample, this clonotype is medium-sized. The chain combines TRBV5-5 with TRBJ2-7, with 8 bases aligning to TRBD1. With 5 bases clipped from V and 0 bases from J, the junction kept 13 bases outside the gene matches. Germline-derived CDR1 and CDR2 are SGHKS and YYEKEE (reference sequence). The CDR3 is 17 amino acids. The DNA for the CDR3 is TGTGCCAGCAGTCCCAACCCGACAGGGGTGGGCTCCTACGAGCAGTACTTC. Its translation: CASSPNPTGVGSYEQYF.

In its sample, this clonotype was seen many times. This chain joins TRBV6-5 and TRBJ2-3, with TRBD2 matching 8 bases. The CDR3 sequence is 14 residues long. V gave up 11 bases and J gave up 1 base; unmatched junction bases: 8. The germline V gene has CDR1 MNHEY and CDR2 SVGAGI. CDR3: CASARGGRTDTQYF. CDR3 sequence (DNA): TGTGCCTCGGCACGGGGGGGCCGCACAGATACGCAGTATTTT.

This clonotype was counted many times. This chain uses TRBV5-1 with TRBJ2-2; a possible D gene is TRBD1 (6 bases). This CDR3 has 13 amino acids. With 2 bases removed from V and 4 bases from J, the gap between germline ends came to 6 bases. The germline gives CDR1 SGHRS, CDR2 YFSETQ. The CDR3 nucleotides are TGCGCCAGCAGCTTAGGGGGCACCGGGGAGCTGTTTTTT. Translating gives CASSLGGTGELFF. The variable domain in full, completed from reference TRBV5-1 and TRBJ2-2, reads KAGVTQTPRYLIKTRGQQVTLSCSPISGHRSVSWYQQTPGQGLQFLFEYFSETQRNKGNFPGRFSGRQFSNSRSEMNVSTLELGDSALYLCASSLGGTGELFFGEGSRLTVL.

This sequence joins TRBV5-1 and TRBJ2-7, with D perhaps TRBD2 (6 bases). CDR1 and CDR2 from the germline V gene are SGHRS and YFSETQ. The CDR3 sequence is 13 residues long. The V end was cut by 5 bases, the J end by 2 bases, with 11 bases between. In nucleotides, the CDR3 is TGCGCCAGCAGATTAGCGGAGCCCTACGAGCAGTACTTC. Its protein product is CASRLAEPYEQYF. Drawing the rest from reference TRBV5-1 and TRBJ2-7, the complete variable domain is KAGVTQTPRYLIKTRGQQVTLSCSPISGHRSVSWYQQTPGQGLQFLFEYFSETQRNKGNFPGRFSGRQFSNSRSEMNVSTLELGDSALYLCASRLAEPYEQYFGPGTRLTVT.

The rearrangement joins TRBV2 to TRBJ1-6; 7 nucleotides align to TRBD1. The V gene end was trimmed by 6 bases and the J gene end by 7 bases; junction bases not matched to a gene: 6. Germline-derived CDR1 and CDR2 are SNHLY and FYNNEI. CDR3 length equals 14 residues. CDR3 DNA: TGTGCCAGCAGGGCACAGGGGACCAATTCACCCCTCCACTTT. Encoded protein: CASRAQGTNSPLHF.

The chain employs TRBV6-8 and TRBJ2-7; 10 bases are shared with TRBD2. With 7 bases clipped from V and 6 bases from J, the junction kept 15 bases outside the gene matches. CDR3 length: 16 residues. The germline CDR1 and CDR2 sequences are MNHGY and SAAAGT. CDR3 bases: TGTGCCAGCACTTTACGAATACCTAGCGGGGGAGGCGAGCAGTACTTC. It is translated as CASTLRIPSGGGEQYF.

This clonotype was counted only a few times. CDR3 sequence reads: CASSEFSGRGSGYEQYF. The CDR3 coding sequence is TGTGCCAGCAGTGAATTTTCAGGTCGGGGGTCGGGCTACGAGCAGTACTTC. This chain links TRBV6-2 or TRBV6-3 with TRBJ2-7, with a weak D call TRBD2 (6 bases). The CDR3 is made up of 17 amino acids. The V gene lost 5 bases and the J gene lost 3 bases, with 23 bases spanning the gap. Germline V gene sequence: CDR1 MNHEY, CDR2 SVGEGT.

This chain joins TRBV20-1 and TRBJ2-7; D call uncertain. V shed 3 bases and J shed 6 bases, with 6 bases lying between them. Germline V gives CDR1 DFQATT, CDR2 SNEGSKA (reference sequence). The CDR3 contains 10 residues. The CDR3 protein is CSASSPEQYF. In DNA form, the CDR3 reads TGCAGTGCTAGTTCCCCCGAGCAGTACTTC.